A selection of T cell receptor beta chains follows, all from one sample in a study of shared clonotypes between healthy human individuals. TCRdb keeps only in-frame clones here, not all; method: immunoSEQ multiplex PCR. The data contain about 480,000 clones, 60% to 80% of them singletons. The specimen sequenced was PBMCs. All receptors come from a woman in her thirties or forties in good health. Some clones in this sample may be carry-over from other donors' samples. Both conserved end residues are part of each CDR3. The D gene is left open where the match is weak. Size tells how often a clone was seen (once, few, many) or the class of an expanded clone, and some rows leave it out.

J: TRBJ1-1
V: TRBV30
size: many
D: NA
DNA: TGTGCCTGGAGTCAGGACGGGGGGTCCACTGAAGCTTTCTTT
CDR3: CAWSQDGGSTEAFF

J: TRBJ2-3
V: TRBV7-2
size: NA
D: NA
DNA: TGTGCCAGCACCCTCACCCCCGAGGTTGGGGCGTCAGATACGCAGTATTTT
CDR3: CASTLTPEVGASDTQYF

J: TRBJ1-1
V: TRBV30
size: NA
D: NA
DNA: TGTGCCTGGGGGATTGGGACGGAGAACACTGAAGCTTTCTTT
CDR3: CAWGIGTENTEAFF

J: TRBJ2-7
V: TRBV7-2
size: NA
D: NA
DNA: TGTGCCAGCAGCTTCGATAGCGCCTACGAGCAGTACTTC
CDR3: CASSFDSAYEQYF

J: TRBJ2-2
V: TRBV7-3
size: NA
D: NA
DNA: TGTGCCAGCAGCTTAGCAGGGAGTTACGCCGGGGAGCTGTTTTTT
CDR3: CASSLAGSYAGELFF

J: TRBJ2-1
V: TRBV7-9
size: NA
D: NA
DNA: TGTGCCAGCACCCCGGGACTCACCTACAATGAGCAGTTCTTC
CDR3: CASTPGLTYNEQFF

J: TRBJ2-4
V: TRBV18
size: once
D: TRBD2
DNA: TGTGCCAGCTCCCGAGCGGGAGTCGAAGACATTCAGTACTTC
CDR3: CASSRAGVEDIQYF

J: TRBJ2-1
V: TRBV15
size: once
D: TRBD2
DNA: TGTGCCACCAGCAGAGAACTCCCACGGACTAGCGGGTTCTACAATGAGCAGTTCTTC
CDR3: CATSRELPRTSGFYNEQFF

J: TRBJ2-7
V: TRBV11-2
size: NA
D: NA
DNA: TGTGCCAGCAGCTTATATCTGGGCGGTTCCTACGAGCAGTACTTC
CDR3: CASSLYLGGSYEQYF

J: TRBJ2-1
V: TRBV28
size: NA
D: NA
DNA: TGTGCCAGCAGTTTCCTAGACGGGCGCACGTACAATGAGCAGTTCTTC
CDR3: CASSFLDGRTYNEQFF

J: TRBJ2-3
V: TRBV15
size: NA
D: TRBD2
DNA: TGTGCCACCAGCAGCGGACTAGCGCCTAGCACAGATACGCAGTATTTT
CDR3: CATSSGLAPSTDTQYF

J: TRBJ2-7
V: TRBV4-2
size: NA
D: NA
DNA: TGTGCCAGCAGCCAGGAAAATGATCCCTACGAGCAGTACTTC
CDR3: CASSQENDPYEQYF

J: TRBJ2-4
V: TRBV6-1
size: NA
D: TRBD2
DNA: TGTGCCAGCAGTGAAGTGGCTAGCGGGAGGGGTTTCACCAAAAACATTCAGTACTTC
CDR3: CASSEVASGRGFTKNIQYF

J: TRBJ2-3
V: TRBV7-2
size: NA
D: NA
DNA: TGTGCCAGCAGCCCCGGACCTGGAGATACGCAGTATTTT
CDR3: CASSPGPGDTQYF

J: TRBJ2-7
V: TRBV7-2
size: many
D: NA
DNA: TGTGCCAGCAGCATCCTACTTTGGGCTACGAAAGAGAACGAGCAGTACTTC
CDR3: CASSILLWATKENEQYF

J: TRBJ2-3
V: TRBV9
size: NA
D: TRBD2
DNA: TGTGCCAGCAGAGCCGGGACTACCACAGATACGCAGTATTTT
CDR3: CASRAGTTTDTQYF

J: TRBJ2-1
V: TRBV15
size: NA
D: NA
DNA: TGTGCCACCAGCAGAGATAGAACAAATGCGGAGCAGTTCTTC
CDR3: CATSRDRTNAEQFF

J: TRBJ2-1
V: TRBV5-1
size: NA
D: NA
DNA: TGCGCCAGCAGCTTAAAGGTTGGGGCGAGCTCCTACAATGAGCAGTTCTTC
CDR3: CASSLKVGASSYNEQFF

J: TRBJ1-4
V: TRBV19
size: few
D: TRBD1
DNA: TGTGCCACGGGGGACAGGGGGATGGGCCTGGAAAAACTGTTTTTT
CDR3: CATGDRGMGLEKLFF

J: TRBJ2-3
V: TRBV27
size: NA
D: TRBD2
DNA: TGTGCCAGCAGTCTCGGACTAGGCACAGATACGCAGTATTTT
CDR3: CASSLGLGTDTQYF

J: TRBJ2-6
V: TRBV28
size: NA
D: TRBD1
DNA: TGTGCCAGCAGTTTAAGCCGGGACAGCTCTGGGGCCAACGTCCTGACTTTC
CDR3: CASSLSRDSSGANVLTF

J: TRBJ2-4
V: TRBV19
size: NA
D: TRBD1
DNA: TGTGCCAGTAGTATACGGGACAGGGGGCTCCCCCCAAAAAACATTCAGTACTTC
CDR3: CASSIRDRGLPPKNIQYF

J: TRBJ1-1
V: TRBV7-6
size: NA
D: NA
DNA: TGTGCCAGCAGCGCGACAGGAATGAACACTGAAGCTTTCTTT
CDR3: CASSATGMNTEAFF

J: TRBJ2-7
V: TRBV5-1
size: NA
D: NA
DNA: TGCGCCAGCAGCTTGGAATCGCAGGGGAGGGTGTACTTC
CDR3: CASSLESQGRVYF

J: TRBJ1-1
V: TRBV5-1
size: NA
D: NA
DNA: TGCGCCAGCAGTTACCTTCTGTTGTCGGAAGCTTTCTTT
CDR3: CASSYLLLSEAFF

J: TRBJ1-5
V: TRBV27
size: NA
D: NA
DNA: TGTGCCAGCACCCGCCGTTGGGCAGGCAATCAGCCCCAGCATTTT
CDR3: CASTRRWAGNQPQHF

J: TRBJ1-5
V: TRBV28
size: NA
D: NA
DNA: TGTGCCAGCAGAACGACAGGCGCTAGCAATCAGCCCCAGCATTTT
CDR3: CASRTTGASNQPQHF

J: TRBJ1-1
V: TRBV9
size: NA
D: NA
DNA: TGTGCCAGCACCCCCCGCGGGGGGGACACTGAAGCTTTCTTT
CDR3: CASTPRGGDTEAFF

J: TRBJ2-7
V: TRBV28
size: NA
D: NA
DNA: TGTGCCAGCAGTTTCCCCTGGGGAGTTGGGGCCTACGAGCAGTACTTC
CDR3: CASSFPWGVGAYEQYF

J: TRBJ2-1
V: TRBV9
size: NA
D: TRBD2
DNA: TGTGCCAGCAGCGTAGGGGGGACTAGCGGGACCAGGACCTACAATGAGCAGTTCTTC
CDR3: CASSVGGTSGTRTYNEQFF

J: TRBJ2-2
V: TRBV4-2
size: NA
D: NA
DNA: TGTGCCAGCAGCCAGAGTGAAACAACCGGGGAGCTGTTTTTT
CDR3: CASSQSETTGELFF

J: TRBJ1-2
V: TRBV5-1
size: NA
D: NA
DNA: TGCGCCAGCAGCTTGGGCGAGGGGGGCAACTATGGCTACACCTTC
CDR3: CASSLGEGGNYGYTF

J: TRBJ2-3
V: TRBV4-2
size: NA
D: NA
DNA: TGTGCCAGCAGCCATGACGATTTAGCAGATACGCAGTATTTT
CDR3: CASSHDDLADTQYF

J: TRBJ1-2
V: TRBV29-1
size: NA
D: NA
DNA: TGCAGCGTTGACCAGACAGGTGGCTACACCTTC
CDR3: CSVDQTGGYTF

J: TRBJ1-2
V: TRBV5-6
size: NA
D: NA
DNA: TGTGCCAGCAGCTTGAACGTTGTCGTCCTCTATGGCTACACCTTC
CDR3: CASSLNVVVLYGYTF

J: TRBJ1-5
V: TRBV19
size: once
D: NA
DNA: TGTGCCAGTAGTATGGTTTCGGGGGCGAGCAATCAGCCCCAGCATTTT
CDR3: CASSMVSGASNQPQHF

J: TRBJ2-3
V: TRBV6-1
size: NA
D: NA
DNA: TGTGCCAGCAACAGCCTATTCGCAGATACGCAGTATTTT
CDR3: CASNSLFADTQYF

J: TRBJ2-7
V: TRBV9
size: NA
D: NA
DNA: TGTGCCAGCAGCGTAGATCCGTCTGGAGTCTACGAGCAGTACTTC
CDR3: CASSVDPSGVYEQYF

J: TRBJ1-2
V: TRBV7-9
size: NA
D: TRBD1
DNA: TGTGCCAGCAGCCACAATAGCGGACAGGGGCAAAACTATGGCTACACCTTC
CDR3: CASSHNSGQGQNYGYTF

J: TRBJ2-7
V: TRBV5-1
size: NA
D: TRBD1
DNA: TGCGCCAGCAGCCGAGGACAGGGAAGCTCCTACGAGCAGTACTTC
CDR3: CASSRGQGSSYEQYF

J: TRBJ1-1
V: TRBV5-1
size: NA
D: TRBD1
DNA: TGCGCCAGCAGCTTGGACAGGGGAACAGGCACTGAAGCTTTCTTT
CDR3: CASSLDRGTGTEAFF

J: TRBJ1-2
V: TRBV2
size: NA
D: NA
DNA: TGTGCCAGCAATCCCCTCCGGGACAATGGCTACACCTTC
CDR3: CASNPLRDNGYTF

J: TRBJ2-7
V: TRBV7-9
size: once
D: NA
DNA: TGTGCCAGCAGCTTATCCGGGGGCTACGAGCAGTACTTC
CDR3: CASSLSGGYEQYF

J: TRBJ1-2
V: TRBV30
size: NA
D: NA
DNA: TGTGCCTGGGGACAGTCCTATGGCTACACCTTC
CDR3: CAWGQSYGYTF